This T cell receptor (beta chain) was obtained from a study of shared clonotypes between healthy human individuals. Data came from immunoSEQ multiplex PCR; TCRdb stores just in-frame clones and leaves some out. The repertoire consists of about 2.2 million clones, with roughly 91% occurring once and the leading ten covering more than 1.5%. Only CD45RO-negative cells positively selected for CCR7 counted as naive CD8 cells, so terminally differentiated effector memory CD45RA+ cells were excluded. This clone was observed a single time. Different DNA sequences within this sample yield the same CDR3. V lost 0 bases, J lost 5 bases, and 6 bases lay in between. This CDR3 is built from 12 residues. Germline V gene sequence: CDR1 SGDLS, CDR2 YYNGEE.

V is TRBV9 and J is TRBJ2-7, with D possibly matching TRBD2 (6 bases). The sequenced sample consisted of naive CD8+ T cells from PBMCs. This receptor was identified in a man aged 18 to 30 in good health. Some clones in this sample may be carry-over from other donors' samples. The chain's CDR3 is CASSVGGDEQYF. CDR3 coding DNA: TGTGCCAGCAGCGTAGGGGGGGACGAGCAGTACTTC.